Below are 25 T cell receptor beta chains sequenced from a single sample in a study of untreated major depressive disorder. Sequencing was performed with immunoSEQ multiplex PCR; in TCRdb, only in-frame clones are kept and a portion is missing. The table includes roughly 22,000 clones, roughly 90% detected once. The sequencing sample was made of CD4+ T cells from PBMCs. All receptors come from a woman in her thirties or forties in good health.

CDR3 in amino acids: CAISEKGVGNQPQHF. In nucleotides, the CDR3 is TGTGCCATCAGTGAAAAGGGAGTGGGCAATCAGCCCCAGCATTTT. The chain is built from TRBV10-3 and TRBJ1-5; D is uncertain. This CDR3 contains 15 residues. Germline V gene lookup returns CDR1 ENHRY and CDR2 SYGVKD. V lost 3 bases to trimming and J lost 2 bases, with 11 bases between them.

This clone was detected only a few times. The chain carries TRBV19 and TRBJ2-3; TRBD1 matches 8 bases. Trimming took 4 bases from V and 8 from J; bases not matched to a gene: 5. Germline V gives CDR1 LNHDA, CDR2 SQIVND (reference sequence). This CDR3 is 13 amino acids long. The CDR3 DNA sequence: TGTGCCAGTAGTACCCCAGGGGGCGTTACGCAGTATTTT. It yields the protein CASSTPGGVTQYF.

This clone appeared a single time. The genes are TRBV11-2 and TRBJ2-7; 13 nucleotides match TRBD2. J lost 3 bases, V lost 5 bases, and 4 bases had no gene match. The CDR3 runs 15 residues. CDR1 is SGHAT and CDR2 is FQNNGV in the germline V gene. The CDR3 DNA reads TGTGCCAGCAGCCCGGGGACTAGCGGGGTCTACGAGCAGTACTTC. Translated: CASSPGTSGVYEQYF. Together with reference TRBV11-2 and TRBJ2-7, the CDR3 gives the full variable domain: EAGVAQSPRYKIIEKRQSVAFWCNPISGHATLYWYQQILGQGPKLLIQFQNNGVVDDSQLPKDRFSAERLKGVDSTLKIQPAKLEDSAVYLCASSPGTSGVYEQYFGPGTRLTVT.

The chain recombines TRBV5-5 with TRBJ2-2; 10 nucleotides agree with TRBD1. Looked up from germline, CDR1 is SGHKS and CDR2 is YYEKEE (reference sequence). This CDR3 is 15 amino acids long. J gave up 6 bases and V 7 bases, and 9 bases lay outside the gene matches. CDR3 sequence reads: CASSRQGAYAGELFF. CDR3 DNA: TGTGCCAGCTCGAGACAGGGGGCTTATGCCGGGGAGCTGTTTTTT.

This chain joins TRBV4-2 and TRBJ2-5, with 9 bases aligning to TRBD1. The trim removed 4 bases at V and 1 base at J, leaving 7 bases unmatched. CDR1 LGHNA and CDR2 YNFKEQ come from the germline V gene. The CDR3 consists of 16 residues. The CDR3: CASSRGDRVGQETQYF. CDR3 bases: TGTGCCAGCAGCCGCGGGGACAGGGTCGGCCAAGAGACCCAGTACTTC.

The CDR3 nucleotides are TGTGCCACCACTACTAGCGGATCTTACGAGCAGTACTTC. Translating gives CATTTSGSYEQYF. This chain joins TRBV28 and TRBJ2-7; TRBD2 agrees at 8 bases. The CDR3 loop spans 13 amino acids. The V gene's germline CDR1 is MDHEN and CDR2 SYDVKM. The V segment lost 10 bases and the J segment 4 bases; nucleotides outside the gene matches: 9.

The V call is TRBV5-1, the J call TRBJ2-3; 7 bases line up with TRBD1. The length of the CDR3 is 17 residues. V lost 2 bases and J lost 0; bases outside the gene matches: 9. Germline V gene data show CDR1 as SGHRS and CDR2 as YFSETQ. CDR3 amino acids: CASSFMFVTGSTDTQYF. The CDR3 DNA reads as TGCGCCAGCAGCTTCATGTTCGTGACAGGGAGCACAGATACGCAGTATTTT.

The chain uses TRBV9 and TRBJ1-6; D may be TRBD1 (6 bases). Trimming left V 4 bases short and J 2 bases short, with 10 bases between. Germline V gene sequence: CDR1 SGDLS, CDR2 YYNGEE. This CDR3 spans 15 amino acids. The CDR3 DNA reads as TGTGCCAGCAGCCCCCGGGACACCTATAATTCACCCCTCCACTTT. Protein sequence: CASSPRDTYNSPLHF.

This clone was observed a handful of times. The CDR3 loop reads CASSPTVQDTQYF. The CDR3 coding sequence is TGTGCCAGCAGCCCAACCGTACAAGATACGCAGTATTTT. The J gene is TRBJ2-3, the V gene TRBV7-8; D is undetermined. Trimming left V 5 bases short and J 5 bases short, with 11 bases between. In germline, CDR1 is SGHVS, CDR2 FQNEAQ. The CDR3 runs to 13 residues.

The rearrangement uses TRBV27 and TRBJ1-3; no clear D. CDR3 length: 15 residues. The germline gives CDR1 MNHEY, CDR2 SMNVEV (reference sequence). Trimming left V 0 bases short and J 11 bases short, with 17 bases between. DNA of the CDR3: TGTGCCAGCAGTTTATCGGCCGACCTCGGAACCGCCATATATTTT. Translating gives CASSLSADLGTAIYF.

This clone was counted a few times. The V call is TRBV6-5, the J call TRBJ1-2; 8 nucleotides agree with TRBD1. Per the germline V gene, CDR1 is MNHEY and CDR2 is SVGAGI. Trimming took 6 bases from V and 5 from J; bases not matched to a gene: 5. This CDR3 region has 13 residues. In DNA form, the CDR3 reads TGTGCCAGCAGCACAGGGGGGGTATATGGCTACACCTTC. It encodes CASSTGGVYGYTF.

The chain is built from TRBV7-2 and TRBJ1-2, with D possibly TRBD1 on 6 matching bases. Trimming stripped 8 bases from V and 5 bases from J, with 9 bases between. CDR3 length: 11 residues. Germline V gene lookup returns CDR1 SGHTA and CDR2 FQGNSA. The CDR3 loop reads CASYGTYGYTF. The CDR3 coding sequence is TGTGCCAGCTACGGGACATATGGCTACACCTTC.

The chain couples TRBV5-6 to TRBJ2-2; 9 nucleotides agree with TRBD1. Germline V gene lookup returns CDR1 SGHDT and CDR2 YYEEEE. There are 15 residues in the CDR3. Unmatched junction bases numbered 11, after V lost 4 bases and J lost 10 bases. CDR3 in DNA: TGTGCCAGCAGCATCCGGGACAGGGTGATTGAGGAGCTGTTTTTT. Protein: CASSIRDRVIEELFF.

The J gene is TRBJ2-1, the V gene TRBV11-2; 10 nucleotides line up with TRBD2. Trimming took 1 base from V and 9 from J; bases not matched to a gene: 9. The CDR3 totals 16 residues. Germline lookup yields CDR1 SGHAT and CDR2 FQNNGV. The CDR3 reads CASSLVMASGSTEQFF. The CDR3 nucleotides are TGTGCCAGCAGCTTAGTAATGGCTAGCGGGAGTACTGAGCAGTTCTTC.

The rearrangement links TRBV5-4 to TRBJ2-3; 13 bases align to TRBD2. The CDR3 is 17 residues long. CDR1 and CDR2 from the germline V gene are SGHNT and YYREEE (reference sequence). The V gene end was trimmed by 4 bases and the J gene end by 2 bases; junction bases not matched to a gene: 7. This CDR3 reads CASSQGLAGDITDTQYF. The CDR3 region has the DNA TGTGCCAGCAGCCAAGGACTAGCGGGGGATATCACAGATACGCAGTATTTT.

The chain recombines TRBV28 with TRBJ2-7; 10 bases agree with TRBD1. J lost 6 bases, V lost 6 bases, and 8 bases had no gene match. The CDR3 consists of 14 residues. CDR1 is MDHEN and CDR2 is SYDVKM in the germline V gene. CDR3 residues: CASSPDRGTSEQYF. The CDR3 DNA reads as TGTGCCAGCAGCCCGGACAGGGGGACAAGCGAGCAGTACTTC.

This chain links TRBV6-1 with TRBJ2-3, with D uncertain. CDR3 length: 13 amino acids. The V end was cut by 7 bases, the J end by 1 base, with 9 bases between. Germline loops: CDR1 MNHNS, CDR2 SASEGT. The CDR3 reads CASTGPGTDTQYF. CDR3 sequence (DNA): TGTGCCAGCACCGGGCCGGGCACAGATACGCAGTATTTT.

This rearrangement joins TRBV4-3 to TRBJ2-1, with TRBD1 identical over 8 bases. The trim removed 2 bases at V and 3 bases at J, leaving 3 bases unmatched. The CDR3 contains 15 residues. Germline V gene sequence: CDR1 LGHNA, CDR2 YSLEER. CDR3 coding DNA: TGCGCCAGCAGCCAATACGGGACAGGCTACAATGAGCAGTTCTTC. It codes for CASSQYGTGYNEQFF.

This clone was seen a single time. V gene TRBV7-2 combines with J gene TRBJ2-4; D remains unclear. The germline V gene has CDR1 SGHTA and CDR2 FQGNSA. The CDR3 totals 12 residues. V dropped 3 bases and J dropped 6 bases, with 6 bases sitting between them. The DNA of the CDR3 is TGTGCCAGCAGCTTTTCTGCAAACATTCAGTACTTC. Amino acid sequence: CASSFSANIQYF.

Here the CDR3 reads CASSYNRNQPQHF. The CDR3 nucleotides are TGTGCCAGCAGTTATAACCGAAATCAGCCCCAGCATTTT. The gene calls are TRBV27 and TRBJ1-5; D unclear. The CDR3 covers 13 residues. Germline loops: CDR1 MNHEY, CDR2 SMNVEV (reference sequence). V was shortened by 4 bases and J by 4 bases, with 8 bases between the two germline ends.

V usage is TRBV11-2 and J usage is TRBJ2-7; 8 bases are shared with TRBD1. The CDR3 runs to 15 residues. J was trimmed by 2 bases and V by 4 bases; bases with no gene match: 7. Germline values: CDR1 SGHAT, CDR2 FQNNGV. CDR3 residues: CASSSPWDRTYEQYF. In nucleotides, the CDR3 is TGTGCCAGCAGCTCGCCTTGGGACAGGACCTACGAGCAGTACTTC.

V is TRBV23-1 and J is TRBJ2-6, with D perhaps TRBD1 (6 bases). TRBV23-1 falls under the ORF class, with uncertain function. The CDR3 contains 17 residues. V lost 6 bases, J lost 1 base, and 16 bases lay in between. DNA of the CDR3: TGCGCCAGCAGGGGGACATTAGGGGAGTCTGGGGCCAACGTCCTGACTTTC. Protein: CASRGTLGESGANVLTF.

J is TRBJ2-3 and V is TRBV7-2; 7 nucleotides line up with TRBD1. CDR3 length: 14 amino acids. V lost 5 bases, J lost 1 base, and 3 bases stayed unmatched. Germline V gene data show CDR1 as SGHTA and CDR2 as FQGNSA. CDR3 residues: CASSPGQGTDTQYF. DNA for the CDR3: TGTGCCAGCAGCCCCGGACAGGGCACAGATACGCAGTATTTT.

The V gene is TRBV27, the J gene TRBJ1-1; D call uncertain. The germline gives CDR1 MNHEY, CDR2 SMNVEV (reference sequence). This CDR3 is 16 amino acids long. The V end lost 7 bases, the J end lost 7 bases, and 25 bases lay between the germline ends. CDR3 residues: CASTPDAPGLGGEAFF. The CDR3 DNA reads TGTGCCAGCACCCCGGACGCCCCAGGATTGGGAGGTGAAGCTTTCTTT.

The chain links TRBV27 to TRBJ1-2; 9 nucleotides align to TRBD1. V trimming: 6 bases; J trimming: 4 bases; junction bases outside the gene matches: 9. Per the germline V gene, CDR1 is MNHEY and CDR2 is SMNVEV (reference sequence). This CDR3 has 15 residues. CDR3 DNA: TGTGCCAGCAGCATGGGACAGGGATTTGGCTATGGCTACACCTTC. Its translation is CASSMGQGFGYGYTF.